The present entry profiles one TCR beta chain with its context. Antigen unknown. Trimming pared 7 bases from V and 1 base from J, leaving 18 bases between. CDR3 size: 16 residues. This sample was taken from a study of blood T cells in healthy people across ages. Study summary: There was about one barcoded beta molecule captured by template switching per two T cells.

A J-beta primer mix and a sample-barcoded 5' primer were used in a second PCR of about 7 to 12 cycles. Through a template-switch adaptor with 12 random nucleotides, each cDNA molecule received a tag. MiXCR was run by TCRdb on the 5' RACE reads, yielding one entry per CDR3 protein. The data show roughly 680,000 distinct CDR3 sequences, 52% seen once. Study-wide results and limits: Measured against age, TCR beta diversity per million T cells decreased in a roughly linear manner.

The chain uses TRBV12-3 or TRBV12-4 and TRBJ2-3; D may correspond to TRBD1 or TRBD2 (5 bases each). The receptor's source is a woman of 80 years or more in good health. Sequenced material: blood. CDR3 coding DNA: TGTGCCAGCATCATAAACGGGGCATGGGGCACAGATACGCAGTATTTT. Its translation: CASIINGAWGTDTQYF.